One and the same sample provided the 15 T cell receptor beta chains below, sequenced in a study of blood T cell repertoires in COVID-19. The method was immunoSEQ multiplex PCR; TCRdb's version includes in-frame clones alone and lacks a portion of them. Of roughly 120,000 clones in the sample, roughly 80% are singletons; the top ten hold more than 9%. The sequenced material came from peripheral blood. These receptor sequences come from a woman aged 55-75 years with acute or convalescent COVID-19.

V and J are TRBV21-1 and TRBJ1-2; the table's D call, TRBD1, has no DNA check behind it. TRBV21-1 corresponds to a pseudogene. The CDR3 has 20 amino acids. The CDR3 nucleotides read TGTGCCAGCAGCAAATACGCACGTTTCCAAAGACAGGGACATAACTATGGCTACACCTTC. Residues: CASSKYARFQRQGHNYGYTF.

This chain connects TRBV27 to TRBJ2-2; 7 bases match TRBD1. The CDR3 is 16 residues long. The J segment lost 3 bases and the V segment lost 2 bases, leaving 6 bases of the junction unmatched. Germline-derived CDR1 and CDR2 are MNHEY and SMNVEV (reference sequence). CDR3 DNA sequence: TGTGCCAGCAGTTTAAGGGGGCTTGGGGACACCGGGGAGCTGTTTTTT. Translating gives CASSLRGLGDTGELFF.

The rearrangement joins TRBV6-2 or TRBV6-3 to TRBJ1-2; D possibly corresponds to TRBD1 (6 bases). V was shortened by 0 bases and J by 3 bases, with 11 bases between the two germline ends. The CDR3 spans 15 residues. Germline V gene data show CDR1 as MNHEY and CDR2 as SVGEGT. CDR3 DNA sequence: TGTGCCAGCAGTTACTCGAGGGGGTCCGACTATGGCTACACCTTC. It specifies CASSYSRGSDYGYTF.

In its sample, this clone was seen a few times. The CDR3 DNA sequence: TGTGCCAGCAGTTACTCCGGCAGGGGGCCGGAAAAACTGTTTTTT. It encodes CASSYSGRGPEKLFF. This chain links TRBV6-5 with TRBJ1-4, with 8 positions matching TRBD1. The CDR3 length is 15 residues. Germline assignment: CDR1 MNHEY and CDR2 SVGAGI. V was pared by 0 bases and J by 8 bases, with 5 bases of the junction left unmatched.

CDR3 sequence: CASSDPGQGGYGYTF. CDR3 DNA: TGTGCCAGCTCAGACCCGGGACAGGGGGGCTATGGCTACACCTTC. The chain uses TRBV18 and TRBJ1-2; 11 positions match TRBD1. This CDR3 contains 15 residues. Germline V gives CDR1 KGHSH, CDR2 LQKENI. V dropped 5 bases and J dropped 4; count of bases not matched to a gene: 6.

The chain uses TRBV7-9 and TRBJ1-3; a possible D gene is TRBD1 (6 bases). CDR1 and CDR2 (germline): SEHNR, FQNEAQ (reference sequence). V dropped 2 bases and J dropped 1 base, with 9 bases sitting between them. The CDR3 is 15 amino acids. For the CDR3, the DNA is TGTGCCAGCAGCTTAACAGGGATATCTGGAAACACCATATATTTT. Its protein product is CASSLTGISGNTIYF.

The chain employs TRBV29-1 and TRBJ2-3; D is undetermined. The CDR3 covers 13 residues. CDR1 SQVTM and CDR2 ANQGSEA come from the germline V gene. V was pared by 5 bases and J by 6 bases, with 15 bases between. CDR3 sequence: CSVPYLKEDTQYF. The CDR3 DNA reads TGCAGCGTTCCGTACCTTAAAGAGGATACGCAGTATTTT.

This clone was recorded once. This chain joins TRBV10-2 and TRBJ2-7; the D gene is possibly TRBD2 (7 bases). Deletions cut 3 bases from V and 0 bases from J, with 12 bases between. The V gene's germline CDR1 is WSHSY and CDR2 SAAADI. The CDR3 spans 15 residues. The DNA of the CDR3 is TGCGCCAGCAGTGATAGGGGGGGGAGCTCCTACGAGCAGTACTTC. Amino acids: CASSDRGGSSYEQYF.

The rearrangement joins TRBV19 to TRBJ1-2; D is undetermined. The germline gives CDR1 LNHDA, CDR2 SQIVND (reference sequence). There are 13 residues in the CDR3. Trimming pared 5 bases from V and 4 bases from J, leaving 11 bases between. The chain's CDR3 is CASSPSPRYGYTF. In DNA, the CDR3 is TGTGCCAGTAGTCCGAGCCCTCGCTATGGCTACACCTTC.

The chain couples TRBV4-2 to TRBJ2-5; 11 bases agree with TRBD2. Germline V CDR1 and CDR2: LGHNA, YNFKEQ. V lost 1 base and J lost 5; bases outside the gene matches: 9. The CDR3 spans 17 residues. CDR3 bases: TGTGCCAGCAGCCAAGGGCTAGCGGGGGGACTAGGCGAGACCCAGTACTTC. Protein sequence: CASSQGLAGGLGETQYF.

This clone was counted once. The CDR3 region is CASSLQGNGQPQHF. In nucleotides, the CDR3 is TGTGCCAGCAGCTTACAGGGTAATGGGCAGCCCCAGCATTTT. The chain has TRBV7-9 and TRBJ1-5; D is possibly TRBD1 (5 bases). The CDR3 totals 14 residues. Germline V gives CDR1 SEHNR, CDR2 FQNEAQ (reference sequence). The V gene lost 2 bases and the J gene lost 7 bases, with 12 bases spanning the gap.

This chain links TRBV10-1 with TRBJ2-2, with TRBD2 matching 8 bases. Germline CDR1 WNHNN, CDR2 SYGVQD (reference sequence). This CDR3 contains 17 residues. V shed 6 bases and J 5 bases; nucleotides not matched to a gene: 14. The CDR3 coding sequence is TGCGCCAGCAGCGAGCTCTCCGGGACTAGTAGAACCGGGGAGCTGTTTTTT. This sequence encodes CASSELSGTSRTGELFF.

This clone was seen repeatedly, ten times or more. The V and J genes are TRBV14 and TRBJ2-5; TRBD1 matches at 8 bases. This CDR3 has 16 residues. V lost 3 bases and J lost 1; bases outside the gene matches: 7. CDR1 and CDR2 (germline): SGHDN, FVKESK. CDR3 sequence (DNA): TGTGCCAGCAGCCAGGGGGACAGGTCCTTCCAAGAGACCCAGTACTTC. Encoded protein: CASSQGDRSFQETQYF.

This chain connects TRBV30 to TRBJ1-5; D unresolved. The length of the CDR3 is 14 residues. Germline values: CDR1 GTSNPN, CDR2 SVGIG (reference sequence). Between the trimmed V and J ends, which lost 0 bases and 5 bases, there was a span of 11 bases. CDR3 residues: CAWSVLGMDQPQHF. The CDR3 bases are TGTGCCTGGAGTGTACTAGGGATGGATCAGCCCCAGCATTTT.

V and J are TRBV6-1 and TRBJ1-5; possible D gene TRBD1, 6 bases. The CDR3 runs to 16 residues. Germline V CDR1 and CDR2: MNHNS, SASEGT. Trimming removed 3 bases at V and 0 bases at J, with 12 bases between. The DNA of the CDR3 is TGTGCCAGCAGTGAGGGGGCAGTTTATAGCAATCAGCCCCAGCATTTT. It codes for CASSEGAVYSNQPQHF.